Following are 2 T cell receptor beta chains from one sample sequenced in a study of identical twins. TCRdb redid the calling of the 5' RACE reads with MiXCR, one entry per CDR3 protein. The sample carries about 430,000 distinct CDR3 sequences, less than 20% recorded once. Sequenced input: naive T cells sorted from blood. The source is a man in his forties or fifties in good health.

This clonotype came up a few times. This chain joins TRBV10-3 and TRBJ2-1; D is perhaps TRBD2 (6 bases). The CDR3 totals 12 residues. Germline V gives CDR1 ENHRY, CDR2 SYGVKD. Trimming shortened V by 7 bases and J by 5 bases, and 9 bases separated the two germline ends. The DNA of the CDR3 is TGTGCCATCACGGGGGTCCACAATGAGCAGTTCTTC. Its translation: CAITGVHNEQFF.

This clonotype was picked up a small number of times. The chain is built from TRBV6-2 or TRBV6-3 and TRBJ2-7, with D unclear. This CDR3 is built from 14 residues. V was clipped by 5 bases and J by 5 bases, with 16 bases between them. Per the germline V gene, CDR1 is MNHEY and CDR2 is SVGEGT. CDR3 DNA sequence: TGTGCCAGCAGTAGCAACTACCGAACCCACGAGCAGTACTTC. Residues: CASSSNYRTHEQYF.